This T cell receptor beta chain was sequenced during a study of T cell responses to AZD1222 COVID-19 vaccine. Points from the study as a whole: Baseline serostatus was positive in only six AZD1222 recipients. Close to half of all spike-specific TCRs reportedly target regions of the variants that are unmutated. Breadth and depth of Spike-specific TCRs rose after two AZD1222 doses.

The CDR3 runs 15 residues. V shed 1 base and J shed 3 bases, with 12 bases lying between them. CDR1 and CDR2 from the germline V gene are SGHNT and YYREEE (reference sequence). TCRdb's table, derived via immunoSEQ multiplex PCR, lists solely in-frame clones and lacks some. The table has around 130,000 clones, approximately 90% seen once; the top ten hold 3.5% to 4.5%. As to this clone: Its antigen is not identified.

Material: peripheral blood, obtained 28 days after the second dose of the MenACWY control vaccine. The receptor comes from an adult who received the MenACWY meningococcal vaccine as a control. This rearrangement joins TRBV5-4 to TRBJ2-3; TRBD1 might be the D (6 bases). CDR3 sequence reads: CASSLSQGRTDTQYF. DNA of the CDR3: TGTGCCAGCAGCTTGTCGCAGGGGCGTACAGATACGCAGTATTTT.